This entry is about one T cell receptor beta chain. Antigen: not known. This entry is derived from a study of T-cell reconstitution after alpha-beta-depleted transplantation in children. Regarding the study as a whole: T-cell numbers and diversity, one year after transplant, stemmed largely from T cells that were newly produced. Reports say that about two months after transplant, the alpha-beta T cells came out of several hundred graft clones that had expanded. Certain patients had high TCRbeta diversity at day 60, and it came from recipient T cells and thymic progenitors that survived.

CDR3 size: 15 residues. V lost 4 bases and J lost 2, with 15 bases in between. CDR1 is SQVTM, CDR2 ANQGSEA, per germline. Unique molecular identifiers were used in preparing the TCRbeta library. From the PCR reads, TCRdb called clonotypes with MiXCR, one entry per CDR3 protein. The sample yields 200,000 to 300,000 distinct CDR3 sequences, 20% to 30% seen once. The sample consisted of PBMCs, mostly from graft donor cells, taken 360 days after TCRalphabeta/CD19-depleted stem cell transplant. The origin of this receptor is a female patient younger than 10 who had a stem cell transplant for congenital amegakaryocytic thrombocytopenia, so the T cells may come from the graft donor. V gene TRBV29-1 combines with J gene TRBJ2-1, with D possibly matching TRBD2 (6 bases). CDR3 region: CSVVGGVNTYNEQFF. In nucleotides, the CDR3 is TGCAGCGTTGTCGGCGGGGTAAATACCTACAATGAGCAGTTCTTC.